Each of the 29 T cell receptor beta chains below was sequenced from the same sample in a study of blood T cell repertoires in COVID-19. The data were produced by immunoSEQ multiplex PCR, yet TCRdb's version contains in-frame clones alone and is incomplete. The repertoire consists of tens of thousands of clones, with roughly 90% occurring once and the leading ten covering around 1.3%. What was sequenced was peripheral blood. These receptors were obtained from a man between 60 and 75 years old with acute or convalescent COVID-19.

V gene TRBV5-1 combines with J gene TRBJ2-2; D is ambiguous. Between the trimmed V and J ends, which lost 2 bases and 5 bases, there was a span of 4 bases. This CDR3 region has 12 residues. Germline lookup yields CDR1 SGHRS and CDR2 YFSETQ. The CDR3 protein is CASSLATGELFF. As DNA, the CDR3 is TGCGCCAGCAGCTTAGCAACCGGGGAGCTGTTTTTT.

The chain links TRBV5-4 to TRBJ2-5; weak D call: TRBD2 (6 bases). Trimming cost V 0 bases and J 4 bases, with 13 bases left between them. CDR1 is SGHNT and CDR2 is YYREEE in the germline V gene (reference sequence). There are 15 residues in the CDR3. The CDR3 coding sequence is TGTGCCAGCAGCTTGGGCGGGACTCTTGGAGAGACCCAGTACTTC. Its translation: CASSLGGTLGETQYF.

The chain recombines TRBV11-2 with TRBJ2-5; D not resolved. The germline CDR1 and CDR2 sequences are SGHAT and FQNNGV. Trimming removed 3 bases at V and 2 bases at J, with 13 bases between. The CDR3 runs 15 residues. DNA of the CDR3: TGTGCCAGCAGCTTTGAATACAGCTATCAAGAGACCCAGTACTTC. Protein: CASSFEYSYQETQYF.

CDR3 sequence: CATSVGRERVGNEQFF. The CDR3 region has the DNA TGTGCCACCAGTGTGGGACGGGAGCGAGTGGGCAATGAGCAGTTCTTC. This chain links TRBV24-1 with TRBJ2-1; maybe TRBD2 (6 bases). Germline CDR1 reads KGHDR; CDR2 reads SFDVKD. This CDR3 comprises 16 residues. V was clipped by 5 bases and J by 6 bases, with 19 bases between them.

The CDR3 sequence: CASSPGYEPTIYF. In DNA, the CDR3 is TGTGCCAGCAGCCCGGGTTATGAACCAACCATATATTTT. The V gene is TRBV3-1 (or the pseudogene TRBV3-2), the J gene TRBJ1-3; D is unclear. The CDR3 contains 13 residues. Looked up from germline, CDR1 is LGHDT and CDR2 is YNNKEL (reference sequence). V dropped 4 bases and J dropped 10 bases, with 14 bases sitting between them.

The chain uses TRBV7-9 and TRBJ1-5; TRBD1 is a possible D gene (6 bases). CDR1 and CDR2 from the germline V gene are SEHNR and FQNEAQ (reference sequence). V lost 5 bases and J 1 base, leaving 12 bases between the germline ends. The CDR3 spans 15 residues. This CDR3 is CASSLDGTSNQPQHF. The CDR3 DNA follows: TGTGCCAGCAGCCTTGATGGGACAAGCAATCAGCCCCAGCATTTT.

J is TRBJ2-1 and V is TRBV5-1; 9 nucleotides line up with TRBD1. The CDR3 has 14 amino acids. V dropped 7 bases and J dropped 4; count of bases not matched to a gene: 6. Germline V gives CDR1 SGHRS, CDR2 YFSETQ. The CDR3: CASLRGQGYNEQFF. The DNA for the CDR3 is TGCGCCAGCCTAAGGGGACAGGGATACAATGAGCAGTTCTTC. The variable domain in full, completed from reference TRBV5-1 and TRBJ2-1, reads KAGVTQTPRYLIKTRGQQVTLSCSPISGHRSVSWYQQTPGQGLQFLFEYFSETQRNKGNFPGRFSGRQFSNSRSEMNVSTLELGDSALYLCASLRGQGYNEQFFGPGTRLTVL.

CDR3 coding DNA: TGTGCCAGCACCCTCCGGGGTCTGAACACTGAAGCTTTCTTT. Translating gives CASTLRGLNTEAFF. J is TRBJ1-1 and V is TRBV6-5; no reliable D call. Trimming left V 7 bases short and J 0 bases short, with 12 bases between. The V gene's germline CDR1 is MNHEY and CDR2 SVGAGI. The CDR3 contains 14 residues.

The chain couples TRBV7-8 to TRBJ1-3; no firm D call. CDR1 and CDR2 (germline): SGHVS, FQNEAQ. The CDR3 runs to 16 residues. The V gene lost 1 base and the J gene lost 0 bases, with 10 bases spanning the gap. The CDR3 region is CASSLGTPFSGNTIYF. The CDR3 DNA reads TGTGCCAGCAGCTTAGGCACACCCTTCTCTGGAAACACCATATATTTT. Complete variable domain (other parts from reference TRBV7-8 and TRBJ1-3): GAGVSQSPRYKVAKRGQDVALRCDPISGHVSLFWYQQALGQGPEFLTYFQNEAQLDKSGLPSDRFFAERPEGSVSTLKIQRTQQEDSAVYLCASSLGTPFSGNTIYFGEGSWLTVV.

V is TRBV24-1 and J is TRBJ2-2; TRBD1 matches at 7 bases. V was pared by 4 bases and J by 5 bases, with 9 bases of the junction left unmatched. The CDR3 is 16 amino acids. Per germline, CDR1 KGHDR and CDR2 SFDVKD. The CDR3 reads CATSDLTGRGTGELFF. In DNA form, the CDR3 reads TGTGCCACCAGTGACCTGACAGGGAGAGGGACCGGGGAGCTGTTTTTT.

The chain uses TRBV7-3 and TRBJ1-2; 9 bases are shared with TRBD1. V shed 1 base, J shed 4 bases, and the junction held 4 bases outside the gene matches. The germline CDR1 and CDR2 sequences are SGHTA and FQGTGA. The CDR3 is made up of 15 amino acids. CDR3 DNA: TGTGCCAGCAGCTTAAACGGGGACAGGGCCTATGGCTACACCTTC. It translates to CASSLNGDRAYGYTF.

The V call is TRBV24-1, the J call TRBJ2-3; D is perhaps TRBD2 (6 bases). Germline V gene data show CDR1 as KGHDR and CDR2 as SFDVKD. The CDR3 length is 17 residues. The ends were cut back, 3 bases at V and 2 bases at J, with 17 bases in the middle. CDR3 protein: CATSDKISAGSTDTQYF. In nucleotides, the CDR3 is TGTGCCACCAGTGATAAAATTAGTGCGGGGTCCACAGATACGCAGTATTTT.

The gene calls are TRBV23-1 and TRBJ1-1; D is ambiguous. TRBV23-1 is filed as an ORF, its function uncertain. Trimming shortened V by 2 bases and J by 6 bases, and 13 bases separated the two germline ends. The length of the CDR3 is 14 residues. As DNA, the CDR3 is TGCGCCAGCAGTCAAACAGTCCCGAGCCCTGAAGCTTTCTTT. Its translation: CASSQTVPSPEAFF.

This clone was recorded once. The V and J genes are TRBV10-2 and TRBJ2-3; possible D gene TRBD2, 6 bases. This CDR3 spans 14 amino acids. V lost 7 bases and J lost 5, with 16 bases in between. CDR1 WSHSY and CDR2 SAAADI come from the germline V gene. The DNA of the CDR3 is TGCGCCAGCAATCGGGGACTTTGGGGAGATACGCAGTATTTT. Translation: CASNRGLWGDTQYF.

The chain has TRBV14 and TRBJ2-1; 10 bases agree with TRBD2. The ends lost 2 bases at V and 2 bases at J; junction bases unmatched: 3. Germline V gene data show CDR1 as SGHDN and CDR2 as FVKESK. The CDR3 sequence is 16 residues long. The CDR3: CASSQQRGGAYNEQFF. The CDR3 DNA is TGTGCCAGCAGCCAACAGCGGGGGGGTGCCTACAATGAGCAGTTCTTC.

This clone appeared once. The J gene is TRBJ1-3, the V gene TRBV9; TRBD1 might be the D (5 bases). Germline CDR1 and CDR2: SGDLS and YYNGEE. V dropped 3 bases and J dropped 2 bases, with 12 bases sitting between them. The CDR3 is made up of 15 amino acids. The CDR3 DNA sequence: TGTGCCAGCAGCGCACCAGGGCTAGCTGGAAACACCATATATTTT. Its protein product is CASSAPGLAGNTIYF.

This chain uses TRBV7-2 with TRBJ1-2; 9 bases match TRBD1. This CDR3 is 17 amino acids long. CDR1 is SGHTA, CDR2 FQGNSA, per germline. Trimming at V came to 1 base and at J to 3 bases, leaving 9 bases not matched to a gene. CDR3 protein: CASSLGLGDRADYGYTF. The CDR3, as DNA: TGTGCCAGCAGCTTAGGGCTTGGGGACAGGGCAGACTATGGCTACACCTTC.

The genes are TRBV19 and TRBJ2-3, with D possibly matching TRBD2 (7 bases). This CDR3 is 17 amino acids long. Germline CDR1 is LNHDA and CDR2 is SQIVND (reference sequence). V was shortened by 6 bases and J by 4 bases, with 23 bases between the two germline ends. The CDR3 DNA sequence: TGTGCCAGTAGAGCTGTATTATCGCGGGGGCGACCAGATACGCAGTATTTT. Its translation: CASRAVLSRGRPDTQYF. Full variable domain (missing parts from reference TRBV19 and TRBJ2-3): DGGITQSPKYLFRKEGQNVTLSCEQNLNHDAMYWYRQDPGQGLRLIYYSQIVNDFQKGDIAEGYSVSREKKESFPLTVTSAQKNPTAFYLCASRAVLSRGRPDTQYFGPGTRLTVL.

V usage is TRBV11-2 and J usage is TRBJ2-1; 15 bases align to TRBD2. The CDR3 covers 16 residues. V dropped 4 bases and J dropped 5; count of bases not matched to a gene: 3. Germline V gene sequence: CDR1 SGHAT, CDR2 FQNNGV. The CDR3 nucleotides are TGTGCCAGCAGCTGGACTAGCGGGGGGGCGCACAATGAGCAGTTCTTC. Its translation: CASSWTSGGAHNEQFF. Based on the CDR3 plus reference TRBV11-2 and TRBJ2-1, the full variable domain is EAGVAQSPRYKIIEKRQSVAFWCNPISGHATLYWYQQILGQGPKLLIQFQNNGVVDDSQLPKDRFSAERLKGVDSTLKIQPAKLEDSAVYLCASSWTSGGAHNEQFFGPGTRLTVL.

V and J are TRBV19 and TRBJ1-1, with D uncertain. Germline V gene data show CDR1 as LNHDA and CDR2 as SQIVND (reference sequence). The ends were cut back, 7 bases at V and 1 base at J, with 16 bases in the middle. This CDR3 has 15 amino acids. This CDR3 is CASTPPGVGNTEAFF. As DNA, the CDR3 is TGTGCCAGTACTCCCCCCGGGGTAGGGAACACTGAAGCTTTCTTT.

CDR3 amino acids: CASSGPRTTGELFF. Here the CDR3 DNA reads TGTGCCAGCAGTGGACCGAGGACAACCGGGGAGCTGTTTTTT. The chain recombines TRBV11-3 with TRBJ2-2; tentative D call: TRBD1 (5 bases). The length of the CDR3 is 14 residues. CDR1 and CDR2 from the germline V gene are SGHNT and YENEEA. The V end was cut by 6 bases, the J end by 5 bases, with 13 bases between. The full variable domain, rest sourced from reference TRBV11-3 and TRBJ2-2, is EAGVVQSPRYKIIEKKQPVAFWCNPISGHNTLYWYLQNLGQGPELLIRYENEEAVDDSQLPKDRFSAERLKGVDSTLKIQPAELGDSAVYLCASSGPRTTGELFFGEGSRLTVL.

The sample holds a few counts of this clone. The genes are TRBV7-8 and TRBJ1-5; tentatively, D is TRBD1 (5 bases). This CDR3 is built from 15 residues. The V end lost 3 bases, the J end lost 5 bases, and 14 bases lay between the germline ends. Looked up from germline, CDR1 is SGHVS and CDR2 is FQNEAQ. The chain's CDR3 is CASSLDRGRDQPQHF. In DNA, the CDR3 is TGTGCCAGCAGCTTGGATAGGGGCCGGGATCAGCCCCAGCATTTT.

CDR3 DNA: TGCAGTGCTGCCCTAAACGACAGGGACCAGCAGTTCTTC. Protein: CSAALNDRDQQFF. The J gene is TRBJ2-1, the V gene TRBV29-1, with TRBD1 matching over 7 bases. CDR1 is SQVTM, CDR2 ANQGSEA, per germline. CDR3 length: 13 residues.

The rearrangement links TRBV18 to TRBJ2-7, with TRBD1 matching over 9 bases. Trimming took 6 bases from V and 3 from J; bases not matched to a gene: 12. The CDR3 runs 16 residues. Germline values: CDR1 KGHSH, CDR2 LQKENI. The CDR3 nucleotides read TGTGCCAGCTCCCTGTCTCTTTCGGGACAGGGCTACGAGCAGTACTTC. Translating gives CASSLSLSGQGYEQYF.

CDR3 nucleotides: TGTGCCAGCAGTGTTTTTGAGGCTAACACCGGGGAGCTGTTTTTT. It translates to CASSVFEANTGELFF. This rearrangement joins TRBV2 to TRBJ2-2; D uncertain. CDR1 is SNHLY and CDR2 is FYNNEI in the germline V gene. The V end lost 4 bases, the J end lost 2 bases, and 11 bases lay between the germline ends. This CDR3 spans 15 amino acids. Variable domain in full (rest from reference TRBV2 and TRBJ2-2): EPEVTQTPSHQVTQMGQEVILRCVPISNHLYFYWYRQILGQKVEFLVSFYNNEISEKSEIFDDQFSVERPDGSNFTLKIRSTKLEDSAMYFCASSVFEANTGELFFGEGSRLTVL.

This clone came up once. The chain carries TRBV5-1 and TRBJ2-7, with D possibly TRBD2 on 5 matching bases. The germline V gene has CDR1 SGHRS and CDR2 YFSETQ. This CDR3 comprises 15 residues. V lost 1 base and J 6 bases, leaving 17 bases between the germline ends. The CDR3 sequence is CASSLSGELRGEQYF. The DNA of the CDR3 is TGCGCCAGCAGCTTGTCCGGGGAGCTACGGGGCGAGCAGTACTTC.

This sequence joins TRBV11-2 and TRBJ2-1; 7 nucleotides line up with TRBD2. V gave up 2 bases and J gave up 5 bases; unmatched junction bases: 3. The germline CDR1 and CDR2 sequences are SGHAT and FQNNGV. The CDR3 covers 14 residues. The CDR3 DNA follows: TGTGCCAGCAGCTTAACGGGACTAAACAATGAGCAGTTCTTC. Residues: CASSLTGLNNEQFF. Full variable domain (rest looked up from reference TRBV11-2 and TRBJ2-1): EAGVAQSPRYKIIEKRQSVAFWCNPISGHATLYWYQQILGQGPKLLIQFQNNGVVDDSQLPKDRFSAERLKGVDSTLKIQPAKLEDSAVYLCASSLTGLNNEQFFGPGTRLTVL.

The chain links TRBV4-1 to TRBJ1-6; 9 nucleotides agree with TRBD1. The ends lost 5 bases at V and 9 bases at J; junction bases unmatched: 8. Germline CDR1 is MGHRA and CDR2 is YSYEKL. The CDR3 has 15 residues. DNA for the CDR3: TGCGCCAGCAGCTCTTGGACAGGGGAAAGTTCACCCCTCCACTTT. Its protein product is CASSSWTGESSPLHF.

CDR3 bases: TGTGCCAGCAGCGCGGGACTAAGTTTCAGGGAGCTGTTTTTT. Translating gives CASSAGLSFRELFF. This chain links TRBV6-2 or TRBV6-3 with TRBJ2-2; TRBD2 aligns across 7 bases. The CDR3 contains 14 residues. Losses at the gene ends were 6 bases for V and 9 bases for J; bases not matched to a gene: 10. CDR1 MNHEY and CDR2 SVGEGT come from the germline V gene.